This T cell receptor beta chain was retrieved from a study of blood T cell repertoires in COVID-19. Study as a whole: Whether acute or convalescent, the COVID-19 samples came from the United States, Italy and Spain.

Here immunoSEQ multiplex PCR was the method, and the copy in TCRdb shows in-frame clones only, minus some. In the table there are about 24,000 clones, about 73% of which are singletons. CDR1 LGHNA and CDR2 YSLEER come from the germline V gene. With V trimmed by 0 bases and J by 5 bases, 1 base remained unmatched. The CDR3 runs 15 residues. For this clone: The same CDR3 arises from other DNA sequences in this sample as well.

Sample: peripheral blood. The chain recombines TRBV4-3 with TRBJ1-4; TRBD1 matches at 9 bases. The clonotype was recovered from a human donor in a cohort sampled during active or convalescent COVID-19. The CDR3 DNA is TGCGCCAGCAGCCAAGAGGGACAGGGAAATGAAAAACTGTTTTTT. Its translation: CASSQEGQGNEKLFF.